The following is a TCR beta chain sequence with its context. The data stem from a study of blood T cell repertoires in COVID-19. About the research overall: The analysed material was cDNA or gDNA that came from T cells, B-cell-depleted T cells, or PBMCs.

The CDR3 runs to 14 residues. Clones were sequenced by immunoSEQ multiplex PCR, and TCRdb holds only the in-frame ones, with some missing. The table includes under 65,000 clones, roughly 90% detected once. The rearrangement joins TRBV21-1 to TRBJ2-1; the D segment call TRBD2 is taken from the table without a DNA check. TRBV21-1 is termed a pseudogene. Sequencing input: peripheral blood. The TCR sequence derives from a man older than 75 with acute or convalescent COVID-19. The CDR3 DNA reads TGTGCCAGCCCCAAGGGAGGGGCAGCGGCTGAGCAGTTCTTC. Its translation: CASPKGGAAAEQFF.